This T cell receptor beta chain was observed in a study of blood T cell repertoires in COVID-19. With 4 bases clipped from V and 1 base from J, the junction kept 8 bases outside the gene matches. CDR3 length: 16 amino acids. The germline CDR1 and CDR2 sequences are SGHRS and YFSETQ. Original analysis: The assay estimated nucleated cells by amplifying reference gene primers. Here immunoSEQ multiplex PCR was the method, and the copy in TCRdb shows in-frame clones only, minus some. The V and J calls and clone size were taken over from that table, and D and trimming were inferred from the DNA. This sample has more than 300,000 clones, with 65% to 90% found just once.

The sequence was collected from a man aged 30 to 45 who had recovered from COVID-19. The V gene is TRBV5-1, the J gene TRBJ2-1; 7 bases align to TRBD2. The sequenced sample was PBMCs or T cells enriched from blood (not recorded which). CDR3 sequence (DNA): TGCGCCAGCAGCCCACAAAGCGGGATTTCCTACAATGAGCAGTTCTTC. Its protein product is CASSPQSGISYNEQFF.